One and the same sample provided the 28 T cell receptor beta chains below, sequenced in a study of T cells after yellow fever vaccination. TCRdb itself ran the 5' RACE reads through MiXCR, one entry per CDR3 protein. The repertoire holds about 45,000 distinct CDR3 sequences, with 6.8% as singletons. The specimen was CD8+ T cells not binding an NS4B(214-222) dextramer, sorted from PBMCs, collected 45 days after the yellow fever booster vaccination. The origin of the receptors is a man between 25 and 39 years old who received the YFV17D yellow fever vaccine.

This clonotype was observed many times. The V call is TRBV12-3 or TRBV12-4, the J call TRBJ2-1, with 8 bases aligning to TRBD2. V shed 3 bases and J 7 bases; nucleotides not matched to a gene: 5. This CDR3 contains 14 residues. The CDR3 coding sequence is TGTGCCAGCAGTTTTTTCGGGAGGGTTAATGAGCAGTTCTTC. This encodes CASSFFGRVNEQFF.

This clonotype has ten or more counts. The chain joins TRBV29-1 to TRBJ2-3, with a weak D call TRBD1 (6 bases). The CDR3 is 14 amino acids. V was shortened by 3 bases and J by 2 bases, with 12 bases between the two germline ends. Looked up from germline, CDR1 is SQVTM and CDR2 is ANQGSEA. The CDR3 nucleotides read TGCAGCGTTGACCCACAGGGACCCACAGATACGCAGTATTTT. Its translation: CSVDPQGPTDTQYF.

Ten or more counts support this clonotype. The CDR3, as DNA: TGTGCCAGCAGCGCGACTAGCAATGAGCAGTTCTTC. Residues: CASSATSNEQFF. The J gene is TRBJ2-1, the V gene TRBV9, with D possibly TRBD2 on 6 matching bases. This CDR3 region has 12 residues. From germline, CDR1 is SGDLS and CDR2 YYNGEE. Trimming took off 3 bases at V and 6 bases at J, with 7 bases between the two ends.

This clonotype came up many times. The rearrangement joins TRBV15 to TRBJ1-4; a weak D match, TRBD1 (6 bases). The CDR3 spans 18 residues. Between the trimmed V and J ends, which lost 3 bases and 7 bases, there was a span of 24 bases. Looked up from germline, CDR1 is LNHNV and CDR2 is YYDKDF (reference sequence). CDR3 sequence (DNA): TGTGCCACCAGCAGCCCAGATTTATGGGGGGGCGCGTCTGAAAAACTGTTTTTT. As protein: CATSSPDLWGGASEKLFF.

This clonotype occurred many times. The gene calls are TRBV20-1 and TRBJ2-1; a weak D match, TRBD2 (5 bases). The CDR3 has 13 amino acids. Trimming cost V 6 bases and J 4 bases, with 13 bases left between them. The V gene's germline CDR1 is DFQATT and CDR2 SNEGSKA (reference sequence). The DNA for the CDR3 is TGCAGTGCCCCTGACCGGGGATACAATGAGCAGTTCTTC. Amino acids: CSAPDRGYNEQFF.

At least ten counts were recorded for this clonotype. The V and J genes are TRBV6-5 and TRBJ2-3; maybe TRBD2 (6 bases). Looked up from germline, CDR1 is MNHEY and CDR2 is SVGAGI. The CDR3 extends over 16 amino acids. V was shortened by 6 bases and J by 0 bases, with 16 bases between the two germline ends. The CDR3 is CASSPFWGLSTDTQYF. CDR3 DNA: TGTGCCAGCAGCCCTTTCTGGGGACTGAGCACAGATACGCAGTATTTT.

There are many counts of this clonotype. The J gene is TRBJ2-7, the V gene TRBV6-5; D is uncertain. The CDR3 extends over 13 amino acids. Between the trimmed V and J ends, which lost 4 bases and 6 bases, there was a span of 13 bases. Germline V lookup: CDR1 MNHEY, CDR2 SVGAGI. CDR3 DNA: TGTGCCAGCAGTTTAATCCTGGCTACCGAGCAGTACTTC. Amino acids: CASSLILATEQYF.

This clonotype occurred many times. V and J are TRBV9 and TRBJ2-3, with TRBD2 matching 7 bases. Trimming took 4 bases from V and 2 from J; bases not matched to a gene: 7. This CDR3 has 15 amino acids. Germline CDR1 SGDLS, CDR2 YYNGEE. Here the CDR3 reads CASSMSGTLTDTQYF. CDR3 coding DNA: TGTGCCAGCAGCATGAGCGGGACCCTCACAGATACGCAGTATTTT.

This clonotype was detected ten times or more. V is TRBV20-1 and J is TRBJ2-2; 10 nucleotides agree with TRBD2. The length of the CDR3 is 20 residues. Losses at the gene ends were 0 bases for V and 3 bases for J; bases not matched to a gene: 16. In germline, CDR1 is DFQATT, CDR2 SNEGSKA (reference sequence). CDR3 sequence reads: CSARDPRSLAGEGYTGELFF. For the CDR3, the DNA is TGCAGTGCTAGAGATCCTCGCTCGCTAGCGGGAGAGGGTTACACCGGGGAGCTGTTTTTT.

This clonotype was detected many times. The chain employs TRBV5-1 and TRBJ2-2; 12 nucleotides line up with TRBD2. This CDR3 is 18 amino acids long. The ends lost 4 bases at V and 3 bases at J; junction bases unmatched: 10. From germline, CDR1 is SGHRS and CDR2 YFSETQ. The CDR3 sequence: CASSLHASGRADTGELFF. CDR3 nucleotide sequence: TGCGCCAGCAGCCTCCACGCTAGCGGGAGGGCGGACACCGGGGAGCTGTTTTTT.

This clonotype was counted at least ten times. CDR3 loop: CASSPYLGGGGELFF. CDR3 DNA sequence: TGTGCCAGCTCCCCCTATTTGGGAGGGGGGGGGGAGCTGTTTTTT. This chain joins TRBV6-5 and TRBJ2-2, with D perhaps matching TRBD2 (7 bases). Per germline, CDR1 MNHEY and CDR2 SVGAGI. The length of the CDR3 is 15 residues. Trimming pared 8 bases from V and 8 bases from J, leaving 21 bases between.

This clonotype was recorded once. A much larger clone sits a single nucleotide away, making a read error possible. The chain combines TRBV6-1 with TRBJ2-3, with TRBD2 matching 7 bases. CDR3 length: 16 residues. Germline V gene sequence: CDR1 MNHNS, CDR2 SASEGT. The CDR3 nucleotides read TGTACCAGCAGGCCCACGGCCGGGACTAATGAAGATACGCAGTATTTT. It yields the protein CTSRPTAGTNEDTQYF.

At least ten counts were recorded for this clonotype. The chain couples TRBV7-3 to TRBJ2-5; a weak D match, TRBD2 (6 bases). V was pared by 6 bases and J by 3 bases, with 14 bases between. This CDR3 region has 14 residues. The germline V gene encodes CDR1 SGHTA and CDR2 FQGTGA. In DNA, the CDR3 is TGTGCCAGCAGTGCCGGGACTGGGGAAGAGACCCAGTACTTC. Translation: CASSAGTGEETQYF.

This clonotype showed up just a few times. This chain connects TRBV7-9 to TRBJ1-2; D might be TRBD1 (5 bases). This CDR3 has 14 residues. Germline V lookup: CDR1 SEHNR, CDR2 FQNEAQ (reference sequence). The V end lost 6 bases, the J end lost 4 bases, and 15 bases lay between the germline ends. The CDR3 protein is CASSTAGTGYGYTF. The DNA of the CDR3 is TGTGCCAGCAGTACTGCCGGGACGGGCTATGGCTACACCTTC.

This clonotype was counted at least ten times. The chain uses TRBV6-5 and TRBJ2-2; 9 bases are a match to TRBD2. From germline, CDR1 is MNHEY and CDR2 SVGAGI. V was clipped by 5 bases and J by 4 bases; unmatched bases: 8. This CDR3 has 16 amino acids. CDR3 bases: TGTGCCAGCAGTCATTCCGGACTAGCGAGCACCGGGGAGCTGTTTTTT. Translating gives CASSHSGLASTGELFF.

This clonotype was seen many times. The rearrangement links TRBV6-1 to TRBJ1-4; D is undetermined. Germline V lookup: CDR1 MNHNS, CDR2 SASEGT. The CDR3 is 14 residues long. V was clipped by 5 bases and J by 8 bases, with 15 bases between them. For the CDR3, the DNA is TGTGCCAGCAGTCCCGATGGAGCTTGGGAAAAACTGTTTTTT. Its protein is CASSPDGAWEKLFF.

A few counts support this clonotype. The rearrangement uses TRBV7-8 and TRBJ2-7; 10 bases line up with TRBD1. Germline assignment: CDR1 SGHVS and CDR2 FQNEAQ. V lost 7 bases to trimming and J lost 6 bases; unmatched junction nucleotides: 9. The CDR3 sequence is 14 residues long. The CDR3 DNA follows: TGTGCCAGCACCAAAGGAGGGACAGGGGCCGAGCAGTACTTC. Its protein is CASTKGGTGAEQYF.

This clonotype was counted at least ten times. At one boundary the junction diverges from the germline segment, which might be a read error. The CDR3 protein is CASNYPGTGNAGELFF. The CDR3 DNA reads TGTGCCAGCAACTATCCCGGGACAGGGAACGCCGGGGAGCTGTTTTTT. The chain uses TRBV6-2 or TRBV6-3 and TRBJ2-2; 9 bases line up with TRBD1. Germline CDR1 is MNHEY and CDR2 is SVGEGT. The CDR3 length is 16 residues.

The rearrangement joins TRBV7-2 to TRBJ2-3; D uncertain. Germline V lookup: CDR1 SGHTA, CDR2 FQGNSA. With 1 base removed from V and 6 bases from J, the gap between germline ends came to 11 bases. The length of the CDR3 is 14 residues. CDR3 region: CASSLVPGADTQYF. CDR3 in DNA: TGTGCCAGCAGCTTAGTTCCCGGAGCGGATACGCAGTATTTT.

This clonotype was seen many times. V usage is TRBV6-4 and J usage is TRBJ2-1; 15 nucleotides agree with TRBD2. The CDR3 extends over 21 amino acids. Germline V CDR1 and CDR2: MRHNA, SNTAGT. With 6 bases clipped from V and 0 bases from J, the junction kept 15 bases outside the gene matches. Written as DNA, the CDR3 is TGTGCCAGCAGCAAGCTACTCAGGACTAGCGGGAGGGACAGCTCCTACAATGAGCAGTTCTTC. Translating gives CASSKLLRTSGRDSSYNEQFF.

This clonotype was detected many times. The chain links TRBV27 to TRBJ2-2, with TRBD1 matching over 9 bases. With V trimmed by 3 bases and J by 6 bases, 5 bases remained unmatched. The V gene's germline CDR1 is MNHEY and CDR2 SMNVEV (reference sequence). CDR3 length: 15 amino acids. DNA of the CDR3: TGTGCCAGCAGTTTCGGGACAGGGTCCGCCGGGGAGCTGTTTTTT. It yields the protein CASSFGTGSAGELFF.

Many counts were recorded for this clonotype. The J gene is TRBJ2-7, the V gene TRBV5-6; D is unclear. Trimming removed 1 base at V and 3 bases at J, with 11 bases between. The CDR3 is 14 amino acids. Looked up from germline, CDR1 is SGHDT and CDR2 is YYEEEE. Here the CDR3 reads CASSLTARRYEQYF. DNA for the CDR3: TGTGCCAGCAGCTTGACGGCCAGGCGCTACGAGCAGTACTTC.

This clonotype occurred many times. V gene TRBV28 combines with J gene TRBJ2-7; no firm D call. In germline, CDR1 is MDHEN, CDR2 SYDVKM. The CDR3 runs 13 residues. Trimming cost V 4 bases and J 4 bases, with 11 bases left between them. For the CDR3, the DNA is TGTGCCAGCAGTTCACTCCTCTCGTACGAGCAGTACTTC. Residues: CASSSLLSYEQYF.

This clonotype was counted many times. J is TRBJ2-5 and V is TRBV6-6; 7 nucleotides line up with TRBD2. CDR3 length equals 13 residues. Germline lookup yields CDR1 MNHNY and CDR2 SVGAGI (reference sequence). V shed 5 bases and J 2 bases; nucleotides not matched to a gene: 2. This CDR3 reads CASSLAEQETQYF. In DNA, the CDR3 is TGTGCCAGCAGTCTAGCGGAACAAGAGACCCAGTACTTC.

This clonotype was recorded at least ten times. The V gene is TRBV20-1, the J gene TRBJ2-1; D not certain. Trimming took 5 bases from V and 1 from J, leaving 0 bases between them. Germline CDR1 and CDR2: DFQATT and SNEGSKA (reference sequence). The CDR3 has 10 residues. The CDR3 region is CSASYNEQFF. For the CDR3, the DNA is TGCAGTGCTTCCTACAATGAGCAGTTCTTC.

In this sample, this clonotype turned up many times. V and J are TRBV29-1 and TRBJ2-7, with 7 bases matching TRBD1. CDR1 SQVTM and CDR2 ANQGSEA come from the germline V gene. The CDR3 is made up of 13 amino acids. V trimming: 6 bases; J trimming: 3 bases; junction bases outside the gene matches: 8. The CDR3 nucleotides are TGCAGCGTGACAGGGCCCGACCTCTACGAGCAGTACTTC. This gives the protein CSVTGPDLYEQYF.

Many counts were recorded for this clonotype. This sequence joins TRBV12-3 or TRBV12-4 and TRBJ1-5; D gene unclear. V lost 5 bases and J 1 base, leaving 6 bases between the germline ends. This CDR3 region has 13 residues. In DNA, the CDR3 is TGTGCCAGCAGTCTAGGGAGCAATCAGCCCCAGCATTTT. Its protein product is CASSLGSNQPQHF.

In its sample, this clonotype was seen many times. The rearrangement joins TRBV12-3 or TRBV12-4 to TRBJ2-1; no clear D. Trimming removed 3 bases at V and 6 bases at J, with 12 bases between. This CDR3 comprises 14 residues. Here the CDR3 reads CASSFSLWGNEQFF. The CDR3 DNA reads as TGTGCCAGCAGTTTCTCCCTCTGGGGCAATGAGCAGTTCTTC.